This TCR beta chain was observed in a study of cytomegalovirus exposure and HLA in healthy donors. CDR1 and CDR2 (germline): SNHLY, FYNNEI. V lost 6 bases and J lost 0; bases outside the gene matches: 3. The CDR3 length is 14 residues. Use of 60 Vbeta and 13 Jbeta primers characterized the PCR. Sequencing was performed with immunoSEQ multiplex PCR; in TCRdb, only in-frame clones are kept and a portion is missing. This repertoire shows approximately 110,000 clones, under 85% found once; its top ten account for around 8.6%. J is TRBJ2-7 and V is TRBV2; 9 nucleotides line up with TRBD1. This TCR was recovered from a woman between 35 and 50 years old in good health and CMV-seropositive. Sequencing was performed on PBMCs. The CDR3: CASSNRGHSYEQYF. The CDR3, as DNA: TGTGCCAGCAGCAACAGGGGGCACTCCTACGAGCAGTACTTC.